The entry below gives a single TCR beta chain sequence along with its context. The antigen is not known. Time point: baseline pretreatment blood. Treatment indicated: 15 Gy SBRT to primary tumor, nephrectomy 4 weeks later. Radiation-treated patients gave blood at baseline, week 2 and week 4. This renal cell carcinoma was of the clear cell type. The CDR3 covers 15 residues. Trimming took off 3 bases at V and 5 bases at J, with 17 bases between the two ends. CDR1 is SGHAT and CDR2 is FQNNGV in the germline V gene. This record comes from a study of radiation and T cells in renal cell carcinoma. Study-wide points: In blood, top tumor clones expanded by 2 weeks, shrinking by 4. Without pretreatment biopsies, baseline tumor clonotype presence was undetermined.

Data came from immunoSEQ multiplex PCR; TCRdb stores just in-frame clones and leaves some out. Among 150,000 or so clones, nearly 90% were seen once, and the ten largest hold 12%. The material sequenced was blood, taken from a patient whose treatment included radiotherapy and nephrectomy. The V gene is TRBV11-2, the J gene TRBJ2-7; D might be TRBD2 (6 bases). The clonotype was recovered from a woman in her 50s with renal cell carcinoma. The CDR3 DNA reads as TGTGCCAGCAGCTTTGGAGGGCTGTTAGCCGACGAGCAGTACTTC. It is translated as CASSFGGLLADEQYF.